One T cell receptor beta chain is described in this entry. This specimen belongs to a study of shared clonotypes between healthy human individuals. Study-wide background: Three plates each covered CD4 naive and memory; CD8 naive two, CD8 memory one.

The CDR3 totals 16 residues. Deletions cut 0 bases from V and 1 base from J, with 10 bases between. Germline-derived CDR1 and CDR2 are SGDLS and YYNGEE. Measured with immunoSEQ multiplex PCR; TCRdb has only the in-frame clones, and not every one. The sample records about 2.1 million clones, about 93% being singletons. As defined, naive CD8 cells were CD45RO-negative and positively selected for CCR7, with terminally differentiated effector memory CD45RA+ cells excluded. V is TRBV9 and J is TRBJ2-2, with no clear D. Sequenced sample: naive CD8+ T cells from PBMCs. The source of this sequence is a man younger than 35 in good health. Some clones in this sample may be carry-over from other donors' samples. CDR3 sequence (DNA): TGTGCCAGCAGCGTAGACGGCAGGCGGAACACCGGGGAGCTGTTTTTT. Its translation: CASSVDGRRNTGELFF.